This T cell receptor beta chain originates from a study of regulatory T cells in long-lasting Graves disease. Study-wide points: Newly diagnosed Graves' patients had higher TCR diversity than persistent ones. TRBV28 was favored in persistent disease, as were TRBJ1-2 and TRBJ2-5.

The sample holds many counts of this clonotype. Its cognate antigen is unknown. Construction of TCR beta libraries relied on iRepertoire HTBI primers and on Arm-PCR targeting CDR3 regions. TCRdb re-analysed the multiplex PCR reads in MiXCR, keeping a single row per CDR3 protein. The sample shows some 250,000 distinct CDR3 sequences, 15% to 20% of them seen only once. As for time point: newly diagnosed GD, antithyroid drugs for less than 3 months. The TCR library used RNA extracted from PBMCs. The peripheral blood volume drawn was 8 to 9.5 milliliters, and it was collected into EDTA tubes. The CDR3 loop spans 15 amino acids. Germline CDR1 is MNHEY and CDR2 is SMNVEV (reference sequence). Trimming cost V 3 bases and J 6 bases; bases outside gene matches: 8. This sample was shared with a second study, whose subject was T cells in Graves' hyperthyroidism and ophthalmopathy.

This TCR was sampled from a woman in her 30s with Graves disease. Here the sequenced sample was peripheral blood mononuclear cells (PBMCs), taken at new diagnosis, from a patient treated with antithyroid drugs. The genes are TRBV27 and TRBJ1-5; 7 nucleotides agree with TRBD1. CDR3 loop: CASSFQTGRVQPQHF. In nucleotides, the CDR3 is TGTGCCAGCAGTTTCCAGACAGGGAGGGTTCAGCCCCAGCATTTT.